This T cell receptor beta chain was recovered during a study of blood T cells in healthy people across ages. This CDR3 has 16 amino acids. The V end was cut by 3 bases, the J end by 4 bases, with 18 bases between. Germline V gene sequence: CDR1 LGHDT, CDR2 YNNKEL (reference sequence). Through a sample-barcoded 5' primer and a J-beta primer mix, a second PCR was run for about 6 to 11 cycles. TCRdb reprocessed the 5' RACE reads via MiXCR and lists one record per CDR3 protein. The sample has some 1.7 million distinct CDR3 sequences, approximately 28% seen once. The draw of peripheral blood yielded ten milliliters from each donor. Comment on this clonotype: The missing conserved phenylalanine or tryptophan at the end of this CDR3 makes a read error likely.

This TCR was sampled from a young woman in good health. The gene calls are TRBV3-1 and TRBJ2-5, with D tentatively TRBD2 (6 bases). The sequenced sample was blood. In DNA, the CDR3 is TGTGCCAGCAGCCAGGGGGGATGGAGGGACGGAGAGACCCAGTACGTC. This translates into CASSQGGWRDGETQYV.